The 11 T cell receptor beta chains given below trace back to one sample, sequenced in a study of OX40 agonist ivuxolimab in advanced cancers. TCRdb's table, derived via immunoSEQ multiplex PCR, lists solely in-frame clones and lacks some. The sample contains some 90,000 clones, around 87% of which appear only once. Here the sequenced sample was CD4+ or CD8+ T cells sorted from blood, taken in a trial of the OX40 agonist ivuxolimab. The receptors were sampled from an adult with an advanced solid tumor such as melanoma, head and neck, liver or kidney cancer.

This chain uses TRBV6-5 with TRBJ1-4; 7 bases align to TRBD1. Germline V gene sequence: CDR1 MNHEY, CDR2 SVGAGI. This CDR3 has 13 residues. V gave up 7 bases and J gave up 4 bases; unmatched junction bases: 3. In DNA form, the CDR3 reads TGTGCCAGCAAGGGGGCCCTTAATGAAAAACTGTTTTTT. This encodes CASKGALNEKLFF.

CDR3 sequence reads: CAVGGPGYTF. CDR3 nucleotide sequence: TGTGCCGTGGGGGGGCCTGGCTACACCTTC. The chain joins TRBV30 to TRBJ1-2; tentative D call: TRBD1 (6 bases). V was cut by 8 bases and J by 7 bases, with 11 bases left in between. This CDR3 contains 10 residues. Germline CDR1 is GTSNPN and CDR2 is SVGIG (reference sequence).

This rearrangement joins TRBV5-4 to TRBJ1-1, with 7 bases that match TRBD1. Per the germline V gene, CDR1 is SGHNT and CDR2 is YYREEE (reference sequence). With 3 bases clipped from V and 0 bases from J, the junction kept 5 bases outside the gene matches. The CDR3 consists of 15 residues. The CDR3 loop is CASSSYRGLNTEAFF. The CDR3 DNA reads TGTGCCAGCAGCTCCTACAGGGGCCTGAACACTGAAGCTTTCTTT.

The chain carries TRBV6-6 and TRBJ1-5; the D gene is possibly TRBD1 (5 bases). V shed 8 bases and J shed 3 bases, with 11 bases lying between them. From germline, CDR1 is MNHNY and CDR2 SVGAGI (reference sequence). This CDR3 comprises 13 residues. The CDR3 here is CASVVGANQPQHF. In nucleotides, the CDR3 is TGTGCCAGCGTCGTCGGGGCCAATCAGCCCCAGCATTTT.

The chain uses TRBV7-2 and TRBJ1-1; D unclear. From germline, CDR1 is SGHTA and CDR2 FQGNSA. This CDR3 contains 12 residues. Trimming took 1 base from V and 6 from J, leaving 6 bases between them. The CDR3 protein is CASSLVKAEAFF. The DNA of the CDR3 is TGTGCCAGCAGCTTAGTGAAAGCTGAAGCTTTCTTT.

The chain links TRBV6-6 to TRBJ2-3, with 7 bases aligning to TRBD1. The CDR3 sequence is 15 residues long. V shed 5 bases and J 7 bases; nucleotides not matched to a gene: 12. Germline V gene data show CDR1 as MNHNY and CDR2 as SVGAGI (reference sequence). CDR3 bases: TGTGCCAGCAGTCTCGCGGACAGGCAGAGAAATACGCAGTATTTT. As protein: CASSLADRQRNTQYF.

This clone was seen a few times. The chain uses TRBV15 and TRBJ1-1; D uncertain. The CDR3 runs to 15 residues. Per germline, CDR1 LNHNV and CDR2 YYDKDF (reference sequence). V gave up 1 base and J gave up 6 bases, with 15 bases separating them. The CDR3: CATSRGGKTTAEAFF. The CDR3, as DNA: TGTGCCACCAGCAGAGGTGGGAAGACTACAGCTGAAGCTTTCTTT.

The chain carries TRBV20-1 and TRBJ1-6; D perhaps matches TRBD1 (5 bases). V was pared by 7 bases and J by 13 bases, with 14 bases between. CDR3 size: 11 residues. CDR1 and CDR2 (germline): DFQATT, SNEGSKA (reference sequence). The CDR3 DNA reads TGCAGTGTCCGACGGGAGGGGCCCCTCCACTTT. The encoded protein is CSVRREGPLHF.

The chain combines TRBV5-1 with TRBJ2-2; perhaps TRBD2 as D (5 bases). The ends were cut back, 2 bases at V and 0 bases at J, with 11 bases in the middle. There are 16 residues in the CDR3. Germline CDR1 reads SGHRS; CDR2 reads YFSETQ. CDR3 residues: CASSLRGPANTGELFF. CDR3 sequence (DNA): TGCGCCAGCAGCTTACGAGGGCCCGCGAACACCGGGGAGCTGTTTTTT.

The table lists this clone with a few counts. The gene calls are TRBV30 and TRBJ1-5, with a possible D match to TRBD1 (6 bases). The V end was cut by 0 bases, the J end by 7 bases, with 13 bases between. CDR3 length equals 14 residues. Germline assignment: CDR1 GTSNPN and CDR2 SVGIG (reference sequence). In DNA, the CDR3 is TGTGCCTGGAGTGTCCAGGGACAAAGGCAGCCCCAGCATTTT. Amino acid sequence: CAWSVQGQRQPQHF.

The chain couples TRBV7-2 to TRBJ2-5; D perhaps matches TRBD2 (7 bases). This CDR3 is 14 amino acids long. The V end was cut by 2 bases, the J end by 6 bases, with 13 bases between. Per germline, CDR1 SGHTA and CDR2 FQGNSA. CDR3 amino acids: CASSLTRGAQTQYF. The CDR3 bases are TGTGCCAGCAGCTTAACTCGGGGGGCGCAGACCCAGTACTTC.